This T cell receptor (beta chain) was profiled in a study of cytomegalovirus exposure and HLA in healthy donors. General study findings and limits: An Asian-associated ancestry cluster reportedly showed fewer N-insertions than the approximately 620-donor mean in a later analysis.

Primers included in the PCR were 60 Vbeta and 13 Jbeta primers. Method: immunoSEQ multiplex PCR; TCRdb's copy keeps in-frame clones and lacks some. This sample has 200,000 or so clones, with approximately 79% found just once. With regard to this clone: The antigen is unknown.

CDR3 length: 17 amino acids. Per the germline V gene, CDR1 is SGDLS and CDR2 is YYNGEE. The V gene end was trimmed by 3 bases and the J gene end by 4 bases; junction bases not matched to a gene: 9. This chain uses TRBV9 with TRBJ2-2; 10 nucleotides line up with TRBD1. Sequenced material: PBMCs. This receptor was obtained from a young man in good health and CMV-seronegative. CDR3 region: CASSGPRGQGSTGELFF. In DNA, the CDR3 is TGTGCCAGCAGCGGCCCCAGGGGACAGGGGAGCACCGGGGAGCTGTTTTTT.